What follows are 15 T cell receptor beta chains derived from one specimen sequenced in a study of tumor-infiltrating lymphocytes in oesophageal squamous cell carcinoma. One entry per CDR3 protein results from TCRdb running MiXCR on the PCR reads. The sample has some 19,000 distinct CDR3 sequences; 36% are singletons. Input material: esophageal tumor tissue. The receptors here all came from a male donor with esophageal squamous cell carcinoma.

This rearrangement joins TRBV7-2 to TRBJ2-3; D not resolved. Judging by the DNA end, TRBJ2-7 fits better; the J call may be wrong. The CDR3 runs to 13 residues. Germline values: CDR1 SGHTA, CDR2 FQGNSA. CDR3 nucleotides: TGTGCCAGCAGCTCCCGGCGGATCTACGAGCAGTACTTC. It yields the protein CASSSRRIYEQYF.

This clonotype has a handful of counts. This sequence joins TRBV29-1 and TRBJ2-7, with TRBD2 as a possible D gene (6 bases). The ends were cut back, 7 bases at V and 6 bases at J, with 16 bases in the middle. The CDR3 is made up of 12 amino acids. Germline assignment: CDR1 SQVTM and CDR2 ANQGSEA. CDR3 sequence: CSGTDYRGEQYF. Here the CDR3 DNA reads TGCAGCGGAACGGACTACCGCGGCGAGCAGTACTTC.

This clonotype was seen at least ten times. This chain links TRBV24-1 with TRBJ2-7; TRBD1 might be the D (6 bases). Looked up from germline, CDR1 is KGHDR and CDR2 is SFDVKD. The CDR3 contains 13 residues. Trimming took 5 bases from V and 6 from J, leaving 13 bases between them. In DNA, the CDR3 is TGTGCCACCAGTGGACAGGCCTCTGGCGAGCAGTACTTC. The encoded protein is CATSGQASGEQYF.

The chain employs TRBV11-2 and TRBJ2-3; 10 nucleotides match TRBD2. V lost 7 bases, J lost 0 bases, and 7 bases stayed unmatched. In germline, CDR1 is SGHAT, CDR2 FQNNGV. The CDR3 has 16 residues. CDR3 region: CASTKLAGPSTDTQYF. The CDR3 coding sequence is TGTGCCAGCACCAAACTAGCGGGACCTAGCACAGATACGCAGTATTTT.

The table lists this clonotype with many counts. The chain carries TRBV10-3 and TRBJ1-4; TRBD1 agrees at 8 bases. J lost 6 bases, V lost 6 bases, and 6 bases had no gene match. The CDR3 loop spans 14 amino acids. Germline V gives CDR1 ENHRY, CDR2 SYGVKD. CDR3 residues: CAISYTGGDEKLFF. CDR3 DNA sequence: TGTGCCATCAGCTATACAGGGGGAGATGAAAAACTGTTTTTT.

The CDR3 spells CSCGSWTNNEQYF. CDR3 nucleotides: TGCAGTTGCGGATCGTGGACGAACAATGAGCAGTACTTC. The chain joins TRBV29-1 to TRBJ2-7; D uncertain. This CDR3 is built from 13 residues. Germline CDR1 is SQVTM and CDR2 is ANQGSEA.

This clonotype occurred many times. The chain carries TRBV6-2 or TRBV6-3 and TRBJ2-1; no clear D gene. The DNA matches TRBJ2-7 better at its end, which makes the J call doubtful. This CDR3 spans 14 amino acids. CDR1 and CDR2 (germline): MNHEY, SVGEGT. CDR3 sequence reads: CASSYVEARDEQYF. The CDR3 DNA sequence: TGTGCCAGCAGTTACGTGGAAGCCCGCGACGAGCAGTACTTC.

The V gene is TRBV14, the J gene TRBJ2-4; D remains unclear. The J call may be in error: the DNA end matches TRBJ2-7 better. This CDR3 comprises 14 residues. Germline V gene sequence: CDR1 SGHDN, CDR2 FVKESK. CDR3 region: CASSPLAHSYEQYF. The DNA of the CDR3 is TGTGCCAGCAGCCCCTTAGCTCATTCCTACGAGCAGTACTTC.

Many counts were recorded for this clonotype. V gene TRBV7-2 combines with J gene TRBJ2-3; TRBD2 matches 7 bases. CDR1 is SGHTA and CDR2 is FQGNSA in the germline V gene. V lost 5 bases to trimming and J lost 8 bases; unmatched junction nucleotides: 16. The CDR3 covers 16 residues. Written as DNA, the CDR3 is TGTGCCAGCAGCCGCGTGGGGGGGAGCATTGAGGCTACGCAGTATTTT. This sequence encodes CASSRVGGSIEATQYF.

The rearrangement joins TRBV7-3 to TRBJ2-1, with 10 bases lining up with TRBD1. CDR1 is SGHTA and CDR2 is FQGTGA in the germline V gene. The CDR3 spans 17 residues. V shed 4 bases, J shed 6 bases, and the junction held 12 bases outside the gene matches. The CDR3 is CASSSIIGQGGINEQFF. The CDR3 DNA reads TGTGCCAGCAGCTCAATTATCGGACAGGGGGGTATCAATGAGCAGTTCTTC.

This clonotype showed up just a few times. In DNA form, the CDR3 reads TGTGCCACCAGTCCGCAGGGCCTAATATGGGAAAATGCCAATGAGCAGTACTTC. Translated, it gives CATSPQGLIWENANEQYF. The chain is built from TRBV24-1 and TRBJ2-1; D may be TRBD1 (5 bases). The DNA end is more similar to TRBJ2-7, so the J call may be wrong. The CDR3 spans 18 residues. CDR1 is KGHDR, CDR2 SFDVKD, per germline.

This clonotype was detected only a few times. V usage is TRBV7-8 and J usage is TRBJ2-3, with 7 positions matching TRBD2. The germline CDR1 and CDR2 sequences are SGHVS and FQNEAQ. V was clipped by 2 bases and J by 6 bases; unmatched bases: 8. The CDR3 has 15 residues. CDR3 sequence reads: CASSLLTSRHDTQYF. The CDR3 DNA is TGTGCCAGCAGCTTACTGACTAGCCGGCACGATACGCAGTATTTT.

Concerning this clonotype itself: Possible read error: a much larger clone is one base away. J is TRBJ2-5 and V is TRBV6-1; D is possibly TRBD1 (6 bases). Judging by the DNA end, TRBJ2-1 fits better; the J call may be wrong. The CDR3 length is 16 residues. Looked up from germline, CDR1 is MNHNS and CDR2 is SASEGT. CDR3 sequence reads: CASSGGGPGSYNEQFF. CDR3 DNA: TGTGCCAGCTCTGGGGGCGGCCCCGGCTCCTACAATGAGCAGTTCTTC.

The table lists this clonotype with many counts. CDR3 bases: TGTGCCAGCAGTGATGGGGCCGGAAAACTGTTTTTT. This encodes CASSDGAGKLFF. This chain uses TRBV25-1 with TRBJ1-4; possibly TRBD1 for D (5 bases). Germline values: CDR1 MGHDK, CDR2 SYGVNS. The CDR3 totals 12 residues. The germline V and J ends were trimmed by 3 bases and 10 bases, with 9 bases remaining between them. Based on the CDR3 plus reference TRBV25-1 and TRBJ1-4, the full variable domain is EADIYQTPRYLVIGTGKKITLECSQTMGHDKMYWYQQDPGMELHLIHYSYGVNSTEKGDLSSESTVSRIRTEHFPLTLESARPSHTSQYLCASSDGAGKLFFGSGTQLSVL.

This clonotype came up many times. This rearrangement joins TRBV5-4 to TRBJ1-2; TRBD1 matches at 7 bases. The CDR3 extends over 13 amino acids. Germline trimming cut 4 bases from V and 4 bases from J; bases unmatched to any gene: 4. CDR1 and CDR2 from the germline V gene are SGHNT and YYREEE (reference sequence). The CDR3 reads CASSDDRAYGYTF. In nucleotides, the CDR3 is TGTGCCAGCAGCGACGACAGGGCCTATGGCTACACCTTC.